A single sample is the source of the 14 T cell receptor beta chains below, sequenced in a study of glioma-infiltrating T cells. TCR alpha and beta CDR3 regions were amplified from RNA using iRepertoire nested multiplex PCR. TCRdb reprocessed the multiplex PCR reads with MiXCR, giving one entry per CDR3 protein. The table shows about 110,000 distinct CDR3 sequences, with 25% occurring only once. Material: glioma tissue, nonneoplastic brain tissue, or PBMCs (not recorded which). The receptor source for this set is a human donor with low-grade glioma or glioblastoma, undergoing nonglioma brain surgery, or in good health (not recorded which).

Ten or more counts support this clonotype. This chain links TRBV6-1 with TRBJ2-7; D is unclear. V lost 8 bases to trimming and J lost 2 bases, with 16 bases between them. CDR3 size: 14 residues. Germline-derived CDR1 and CDR2 are MNHNS and SASEGT. The CDR3 loop reads CASSWRPDTYEQYF. The CDR3 DNA sequence: TGTGCCAGCTCGTGGCGGCCCGATACCTACGAGCAGTACTTC.

This clonotype was counted many times. The CDR3, as DNA: TGCGCCAGCAGCCAGGTCGTCCGCACAGATACGCAGTATTTT. Its protein is CASSQVVRTDTQYF. The chain employs TRBV4-1 and TRBJ2-3, with no clear D. CDR3 length: 14 residues. Looked up from germline, CDR1 is MGHRA and CDR2 is YSYEKL. V lost 3 bases and J 1 base, leaving 8 bases between the germline ends.

Ten or more counts support this clonotype. This chain connects TRBV20-1 to TRBJ1-1; unclear D gene. Trimming pared 5 bases from V and 0 bases from J, leaving 10 bases between. The germline CDR1 and CDR2 sequences are DFQATT and SNEGSKA (reference sequence). The CDR3 contains 13 residues. The CDR3 DNA sequence: TGCAGTGCTCCGACAACATTGAACACTGAAGCTTTCTTT. This encodes CSAPTTLNTEAFF.

The sample holds many counts of this clonotype. The CDR3 nucleotides are TGTGCCAGCAGTTTTCGGGACAGGGTCTACGAGCAGTACTTC. It specifies CASSFRDRVYEQYF. The chain recombines TRBV28 with TRBJ2-7, with 9 bases that match TRBD1. Germline CDR1 reads MDHEN; CDR2 reads SYDVKM. The V and J ends lost 3 bases and 3 bases, in that order; junction bases with no gene match: 3. The CDR3 runs to 14 residues.

The chain uses TRBV2 and TRBJ2-3; D is undetermined. Trimming took 9 bases from V and 3 from J, leaving 10 bases between them. The CDR3 has 12 residues. Germline-derived CDR1 and CDR2 are SNHLY and FYNNEI. The CDR3 loop reads CARREVTDTQYF. The CDR3 DNA reads as TGTGCCAGGCGAGAGGTAACAGATACGCAGTATTTT.

The table lists this clonotype with many counts. This chain connects TRBV6-1 to TRBJ2-3; tentatively, D is TRBD1 (5 bases). CDR1 and CDR2 from the germline V gene are MNHNS and SASEGT. V was clipped by 5 bases and J by 6 bases, with 9 bases between them. This CDR3 contains 12 residues. The CDR3 bases are TGTGCCAGCAGTTCCTACAGGGATACGCAGTATTTT. Translation gives CASSSYRDTQYF.

On this clonotype itself: Sequence at one end of the junction differs from germline and may be a read error. The chain carries TRBV25-1 and TRBJ1-1; the match to TRBD1 covers 7 bases. This CDR3 has 16 residues. Germline loops: CDR1 MGHDK, CDR2 SYGVNS. The CDR3 nucleotides read TGTGCCATCAGTGGAATAGACAGGGCCCTGAACACTGAAGCATTCTTT. Its translation: CAISGIDRALNTEAFF.

This clonotype was seen many times. This sequence joins TRBV4-3 and TRBJ2-1; TRBD2 is a possible D gene (7 bases). The V gene lost 0 bases and the J gene lost 5 bases, with 14 bases spanning the gap. The length of the CDR3 is 16 residues. Germline V gene data show CDR1 as LGHNA and CDR2 as YSLEER. In nucleotides, the CDR3 is TGCGCCAGCAGCCAAGATGGGGGGGGCCGGGACAATGAGCAGTTCTTC. This codes for CASSQDGGGRDNEQFF.

This clonotype was seen at least ten times. V gene TRBV6-2 or TRBV6-3 combines with J gene TRBJ2-5; tentative D call: TRBD2 (6 bases). Germline V gene lookup returns CDR1 MNHEY and CDR2 SVGEGT. V lost 2 bases and J 2 bases, leaving 9 bases between the germline ends. The CDR3 runs 14 residues. CDR3 DNA sequence: TGTGCCAGCAGTTACGGGGGACTGCAAGAGACCCAGTACTTC. This gives the protein CASSYGGLQETQYF.

This chain uses TRBV9 with TRBJ2-1; D uncertain. CDR1 is SGDLS, CDR2 YYNGEE, per germline. CDR3 length: 15 residues. V lost 0 bases and J 0 bases, leaving 7 bases between the germline ends. CDR3 sequence (DNA): TGTGCCAGCAGCGTAGGGGGTAACTCCTACAATGAGCAGTTCTTC. Its protein is CASSVGGNSYNEQFF.

This clonotype was counted ten times or more. J is TRBJ2-3 and V is TRBV7-2, with 12 bases aligning to TRBD2. Germline CDR1 and CDR2: SGHTA and FQGNSA. V dropped 4 bases and J dropped 4; count of bases not matched to a gene: 9. The CDR3 is made up of 17 amino acids. For the CDR3, the DNA is TGTGCCAGCAGCTACACTCGACTAGCGGGGGCGTCAGATACGCAGTATTTT. Translation: CASSYTRLAGASDTQYF. Combining the CDR3 with reference TRBV7-2 and TRBJ2-3 gives the whole variable domain GAGVSQSPSNKVTEKGKDVELRCDPISGHTALYWYRQSLGQGLEFLIYFQGNSAPDKSGLPSDRFSAERTGGSVSTLTIQRTQQEDSAVYLCASSYTRLAGASDTQYFGPGTRLTVL.

The table lists this clonotype with many counts. This chain links TRBV7-9 with TRBJ1-2; perhaps TRBD1 as D (6 bases). Trimming left V 3 bases short and J 4 bases short, with 12 bases between. The CDR3 has 14 residues. CDR1 and CDR2 (germline): SEHNR, FQNEAQ (reference sequence). CDR3 DNA sequence: TGTGCCAGCAGCTTCACAGGGCAGGTCTATGGCTACACCTTC. Translation: CASSFTGQVYGYTF.

This clonotype was recorded a few times. V and J are TRBV3-1 and TRBJ2-1; D remains unclear. With 4 bases removed from V and 8 bases from J, the gap between germline ends came to 18 bases. In germline, CDR1 is LGHDT, CDR2 YNNKEL (reference sequence). The CDR3 length is 15 residues. CDR3 nucleotides: TGTGCCAGCAGCCCCTGGACCTCCGTTGGAGATGAGCAGTTCTTC. Its protein is CASSPWTSVGDEQFF.

The chain combines TRBV4-1 with TRBJ2-7; 13 nucleotides align to TRBD2. Looked up from germline, CDR1 is MGHRA and CDR2 is YSYEKL. There are 15 residues in the CDR3. Losses at the gene ends were 5 bases for V and 4 bases for J; bases not matched to a gene: 5. The CDR3 nucleotides read TGCGCCAGCAGCAAACTAGCGGGGGGGAGTTACGAGCAGTACTTC. It is translated as CASSKLAGGSYEQYF.